What follows are 11 T cell receptor beta chains derived from one specimen sequenced in a study of T cells in Graves' hyperthyroidism and ophthalmopathy. Amplification yielded TCR beta CDR3 regions, with RNA transcripts as the source. The HTBI primer set drove a first-round RT-PCR of the TCR CDR3. In TCRdb, the multiplex PCR reads were re-called with MiXCR into one record per CDR3 protein. The data contain hundreds of thousands of distinct CDR3 sequences, approximately 44% of them singletons. Sequenced input: peripheral blood or thyroid tissue (not recorded which). The receptor set was obtained from a woman aged 18-29 years with Graves' hyperthyroidism.

The chain is built from TRBV7-3 and TRBJ1-5; 12 nucleotides agree with TRBD1. In germline, CDR1 is SGHTA, CDR2 FQGTGA. V was pared by 8 bases and J by 7 bases, with 6 bases of the junction left unmatched. The CDR3 is 14 residues long. DNA for the CDR3: TGTGCCAGCCTGGGACAGGGGGCGCGGCAGCCCCAGCATTTT. Translated, it gives CASLGQGARQPQHF.

This clonotype was detected many times. The rearrangement uses TRBV25-1 and TRBJ2-2; TRBD2 matches at 7 bases. Germline CDR1 reads MGHDK; CDR2 reads SYGVNS. J was trimmed by 1 base and V by 7 bases; bases with no gene match: 6. This CDR3 region has 15 residues. CDR3 nucleotides: TGTGCCAGCAAAAAGGCGGGAGTGAACACCGGGGAGCTGTTTTTT. This sequence encodes CASKKAGVNTGELFF.

This clonotype appeared once. A read error may be the cause here, since a much bigger clone is one base away. Here the CDR3 reads CASSPDRANEKLSF. The CDR3 nucleotides are TGTGCCAGCAGCCCGGACAGGGCTAATGAAAAACTGTCTTTT. This chain links TRBV10-2 with TRBJ1-4, with 8 bases lining up with TRBD1. The CDR3 consists of 14 residues. Per germline, CDR1 WSHSY and CDR2 SAAADI.

The chain has TRBV7-9 and TRBJ2-2; 7 nucleotides match TRBD1. The CDR3 runs to 16 residues. V was pared by 1 base and J by 0 bases, with 2 bases of the junction left unmatched. Germline V gives CDR1 SEHNR, CDR2 FQNEAQ (reference sequence). This CDR3 reads CASSLDGTANTGELFF. The CDR3 DNA is TGTGCCAGCAGCTTAGACGGGACAGCGAACACCGGGGAGCTGTTTTTT.

The J gene is TRBJ2-7, the V gene TRBV7-6; D gene unclear. Per germline, CDR1 SGHVS and CDR2 FNYEAQ. The length of the CDR3 is 14 residues. V was pared by 5 bases and J by 0 bases, with 11 bases between. As DNA, the CDR3 is TGTGCCAGCAGCCAAGATTCCGGCTCCTACGAGCAGTACTTC. Its protein product is CASSQDSGSYEQYF.

V and J are TRBV6-4 and TRBJ1-5; 9 bases line up with TRBD1. The CDR3 is made up of 16 amino acids. V lost 3 bases, J lost 5 bases, and 8 bases stayed unmatched. Per germline, CDR1 MRHNA and CDR2 SNTAGT. The CDR3 region is CASSETGQGRDQPQHF. As DNA, the CDR3 is TGTGCCAGCAGTGAAACGGGACAGGGTAGGGATCAGCCCCAGCATTTT.

The chain employs TRBV7-2 and TRBJ1-1; D gene unclear. Germline lookup yields CDR1 SGHTA and CDR2 FQGNSA. V lost 5 bases and J 2 bases, leaving 12 bases between the germline ends. The CDR3 covers 14 residues. The CDR3 is CASSPRGSNTEAFF. CDR3 nucleotide sequence: TGTGCCAGCAGCCCCCGGGGAAGCAACACTGAAGCTTTCTTT. Full variable domain (rest looked up from reference TRBV7-2 and TRBJ1-1): GAGVSQSPSNKVTEKGKDVELRCDPISGHTALYWYRQSLGQGLEFLIYFQGNSAPDKSGLPSDRFSAERTGGSVSTLTIQRTQQEDSAVYLCASSPRGSNTEAFFGQGTRLTVV.

This clonotype came up a few times. One base away lies a much larger clone, so this may be a sequencing read error. The chain couples TRBV2 to TRBJ1-5, with 7 nucleotides matching TRBD1. CDR1 is SNHLY and CDR2 is FYNNEI in the germline V gene. Trimming removed 6 bases from V and 2 bases from J; junction bases left unmatched: 4. This CDR3 has 14 residues. The CDR3 protein is CASSHTGGNQPQHF. CDR3 DNA sequence: TGTGCCAGCAGCCATACAGGGGGCAATCAGCCCCAGCATTTT.

In the case of this clonotype: This may be a read error: a much more frequent sequence differs by one nucleotide. The chain links TRBV7-8 to TRBJ1-4, with D uncertain. Germline V CDR1 and CDR2: SGHVS, FQNEAQ. The CDR3 is 11 amino acids. The CDR3 sequence is CATSAREKLFF. The CDR3 nucleotides are TGTGCCACCAGCGCCAGGGAAAAACTGTTTTTT.

The chain recombines TRBV9 with TRBJ2-5; 8 bases are shared with TRBD2. Trimming took 0 bases from V and 0 from J; bases not matched to a gene: 4. Germline V gene lookup returns CDR1 SGDLS and CDR2 YYNGEE. This CDR3 is 16 amino acids long. This CDR3 reads CASSVGGGGYQETQYF. CDR3 DNA sequence: TGTGCCAGCAGCGTAGGTGGCGGGGGGTACCAAGAGACCCAGTACTTC.

This clonotype was seen a handful of times. The J gene is TRBJ1-2, the V gene TRBV19; unclear D gene. CDR1 LNHDA and CDR2 SQIVND come from the germline V gene (reference sequence). The CDR3 sequence is 13 residues long. Trimming removed 5 bases from V and 5 bases from J, with 12 bases in between. CDR3 bases: TGTGCCAGTAGTTATGTGCCGGCTTATGGCTACACCTTC. Its protein product is CASSYVPAYGYTF.